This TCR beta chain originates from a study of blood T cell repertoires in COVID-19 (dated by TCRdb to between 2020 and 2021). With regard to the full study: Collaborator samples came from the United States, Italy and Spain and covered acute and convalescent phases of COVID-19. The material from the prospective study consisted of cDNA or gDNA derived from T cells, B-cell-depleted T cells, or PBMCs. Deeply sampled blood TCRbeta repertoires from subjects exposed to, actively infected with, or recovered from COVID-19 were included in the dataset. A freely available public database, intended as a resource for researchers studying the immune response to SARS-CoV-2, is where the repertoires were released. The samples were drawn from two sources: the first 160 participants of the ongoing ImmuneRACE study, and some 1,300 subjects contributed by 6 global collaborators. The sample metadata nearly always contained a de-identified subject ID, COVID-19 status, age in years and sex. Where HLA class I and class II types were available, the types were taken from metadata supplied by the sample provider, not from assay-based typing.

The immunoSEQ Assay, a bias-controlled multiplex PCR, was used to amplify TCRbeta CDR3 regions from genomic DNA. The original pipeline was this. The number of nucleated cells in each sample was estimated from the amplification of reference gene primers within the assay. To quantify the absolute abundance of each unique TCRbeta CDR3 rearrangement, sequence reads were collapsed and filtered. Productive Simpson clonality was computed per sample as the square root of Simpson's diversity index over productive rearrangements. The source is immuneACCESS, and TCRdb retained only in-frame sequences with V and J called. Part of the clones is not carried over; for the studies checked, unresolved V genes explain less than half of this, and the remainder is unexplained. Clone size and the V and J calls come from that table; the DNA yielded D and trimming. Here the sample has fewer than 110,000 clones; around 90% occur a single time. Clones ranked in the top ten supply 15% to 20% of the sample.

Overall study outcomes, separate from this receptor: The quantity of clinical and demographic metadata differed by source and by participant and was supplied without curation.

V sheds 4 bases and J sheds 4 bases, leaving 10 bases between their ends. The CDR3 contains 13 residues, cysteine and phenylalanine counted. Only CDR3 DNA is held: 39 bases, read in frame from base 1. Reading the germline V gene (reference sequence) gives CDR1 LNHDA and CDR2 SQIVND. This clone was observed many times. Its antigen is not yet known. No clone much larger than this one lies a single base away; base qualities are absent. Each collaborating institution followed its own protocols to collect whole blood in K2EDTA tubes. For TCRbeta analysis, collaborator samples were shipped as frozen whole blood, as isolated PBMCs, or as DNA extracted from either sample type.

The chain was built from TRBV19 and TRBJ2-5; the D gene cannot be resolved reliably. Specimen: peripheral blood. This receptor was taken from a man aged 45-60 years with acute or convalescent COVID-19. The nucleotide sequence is TGTGCCAGTAGTAGAGCCGTGAGAGAGACCCAGTACTTC. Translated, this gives CASSRAVRETQYF.